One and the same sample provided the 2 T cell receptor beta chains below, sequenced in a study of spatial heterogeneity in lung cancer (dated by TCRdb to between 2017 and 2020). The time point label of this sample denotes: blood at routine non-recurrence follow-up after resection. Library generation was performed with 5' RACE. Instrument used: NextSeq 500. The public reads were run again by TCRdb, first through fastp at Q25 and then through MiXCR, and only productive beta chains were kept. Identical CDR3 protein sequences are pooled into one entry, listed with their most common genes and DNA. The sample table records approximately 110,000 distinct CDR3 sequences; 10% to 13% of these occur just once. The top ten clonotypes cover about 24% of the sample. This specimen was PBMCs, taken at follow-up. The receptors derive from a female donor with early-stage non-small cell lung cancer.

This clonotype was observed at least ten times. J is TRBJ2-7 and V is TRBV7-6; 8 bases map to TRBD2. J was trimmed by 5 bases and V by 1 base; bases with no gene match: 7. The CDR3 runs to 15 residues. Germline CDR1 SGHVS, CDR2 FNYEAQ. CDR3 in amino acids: CASSLGSGGPDEQYF. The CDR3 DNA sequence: TGTGCCAGCAGCTTAGGATCGGGAGGGCCTGACGAGCAGTACTTC.

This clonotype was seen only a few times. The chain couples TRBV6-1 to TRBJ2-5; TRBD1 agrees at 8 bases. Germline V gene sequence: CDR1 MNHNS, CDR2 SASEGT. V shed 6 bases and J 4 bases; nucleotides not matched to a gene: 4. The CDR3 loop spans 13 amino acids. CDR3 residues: CASRQGQAETQYF. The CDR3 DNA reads TGTGCCAGCAGACAGGGACAGGCAGAGACCCAGTACTTC.